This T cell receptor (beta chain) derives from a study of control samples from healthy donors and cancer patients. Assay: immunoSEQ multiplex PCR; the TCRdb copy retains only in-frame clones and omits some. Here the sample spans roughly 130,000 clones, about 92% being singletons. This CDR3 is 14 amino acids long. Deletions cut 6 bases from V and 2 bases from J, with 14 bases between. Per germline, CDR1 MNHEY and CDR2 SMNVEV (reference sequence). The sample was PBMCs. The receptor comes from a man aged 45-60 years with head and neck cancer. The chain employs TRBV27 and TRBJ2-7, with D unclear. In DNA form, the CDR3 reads TGTGCCAGCAGCCGACGGCCCTTTGCCTACGAGCAGTACTTC. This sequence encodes CASSRRPFAYEQYF.